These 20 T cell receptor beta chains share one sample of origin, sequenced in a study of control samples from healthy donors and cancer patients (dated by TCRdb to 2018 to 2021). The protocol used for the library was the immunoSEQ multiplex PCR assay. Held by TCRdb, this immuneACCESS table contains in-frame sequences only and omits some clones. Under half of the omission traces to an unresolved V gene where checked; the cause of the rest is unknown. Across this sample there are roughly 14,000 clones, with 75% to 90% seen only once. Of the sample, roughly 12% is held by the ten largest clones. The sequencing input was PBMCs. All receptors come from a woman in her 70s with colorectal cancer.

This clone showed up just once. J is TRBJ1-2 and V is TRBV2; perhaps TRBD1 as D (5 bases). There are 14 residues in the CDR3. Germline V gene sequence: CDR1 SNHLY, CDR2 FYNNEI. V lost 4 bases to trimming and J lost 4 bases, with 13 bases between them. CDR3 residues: CASSVSTERYGYTF. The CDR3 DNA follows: TGTGCCAGCAGTGTTTCGACAGAACGCTATGGCTACACCTTC. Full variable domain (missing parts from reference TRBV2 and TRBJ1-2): EPEVTQTPSHQVTQMGQEVILRCVPISNHLYFYWYRQILGQKVEFLVSFYNNEISEKSEIFDDQFSVERPDGSNFTLKIRSTKLEDSAMYFCASSVSTERYGYTFGSGTRLTVV.

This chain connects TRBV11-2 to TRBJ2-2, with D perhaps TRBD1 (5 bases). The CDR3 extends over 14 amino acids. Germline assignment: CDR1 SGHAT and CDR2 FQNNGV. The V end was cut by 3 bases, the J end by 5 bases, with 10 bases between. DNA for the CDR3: TGTGCCAGCAGCTTGACAGCGCCTACCGGGGAGCTGTTTTTT. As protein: CASSLTAPTGELFF. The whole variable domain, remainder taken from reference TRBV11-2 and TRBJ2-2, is EAGVAQSPRYKIIEKRQSVAFWCNPISGHATLYWYQQILGQGPKLLIQFQNNGVVDDSQLPKDRFSAERLKGVDSTLKIQPAKLEDSAVYLCASSLTAPTGELFFGEGSRLTVL.

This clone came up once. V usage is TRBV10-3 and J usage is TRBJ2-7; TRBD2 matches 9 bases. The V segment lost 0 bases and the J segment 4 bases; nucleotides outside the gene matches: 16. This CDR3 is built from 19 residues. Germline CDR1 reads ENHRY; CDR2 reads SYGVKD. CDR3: CAISESLAGGSARYYEQYF. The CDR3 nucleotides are TGTGCCATCAGTGAGTCATTGGCGGGGGGGTCCGCCCGCTATTACGAGCAGTACTTC.

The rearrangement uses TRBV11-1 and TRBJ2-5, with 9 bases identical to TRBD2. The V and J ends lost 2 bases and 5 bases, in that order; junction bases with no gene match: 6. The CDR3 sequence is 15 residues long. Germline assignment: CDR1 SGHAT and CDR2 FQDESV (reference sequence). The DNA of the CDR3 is TGTGCCAGCAGCTTACCGGGCGGGAGGGCTGAGACCCAGTACTTC. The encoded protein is CASSLPGGRAETQYF.

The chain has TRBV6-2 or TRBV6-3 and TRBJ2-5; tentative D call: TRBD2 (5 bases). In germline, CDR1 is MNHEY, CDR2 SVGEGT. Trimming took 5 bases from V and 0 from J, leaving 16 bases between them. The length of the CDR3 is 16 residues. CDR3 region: CASSTANSAYQETQYF. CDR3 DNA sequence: TGTGCCAGCAGTACCGCTAATAGCGCGTACCAAGAGACCCAGTACTTC.

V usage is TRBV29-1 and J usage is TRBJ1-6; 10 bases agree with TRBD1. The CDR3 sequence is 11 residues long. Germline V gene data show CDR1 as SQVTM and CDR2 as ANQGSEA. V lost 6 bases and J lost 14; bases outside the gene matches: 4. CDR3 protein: CSVGQGGSLHF. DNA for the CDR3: TGCAGCGTAGGACAGGGGGGATCCCTCCACTTT.

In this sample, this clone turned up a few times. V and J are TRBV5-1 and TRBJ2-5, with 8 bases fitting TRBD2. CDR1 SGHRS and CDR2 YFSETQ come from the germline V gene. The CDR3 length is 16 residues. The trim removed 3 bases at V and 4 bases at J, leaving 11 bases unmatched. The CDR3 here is CASSSLGRGARETQYF. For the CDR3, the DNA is TGCGCCAGCAGCTCCCTGGGGCGGGGGGCGCGAGAGACCCAGTACTTC.

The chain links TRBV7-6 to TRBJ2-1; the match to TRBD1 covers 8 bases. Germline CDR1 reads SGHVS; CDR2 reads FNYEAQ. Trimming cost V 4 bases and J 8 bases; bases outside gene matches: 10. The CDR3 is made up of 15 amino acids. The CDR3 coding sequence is TGTGCCAGCAGCTACCCGGGACAGGCTAGGGATGAGCAGTTCTTC. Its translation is CASSYPGQARDEQFF.

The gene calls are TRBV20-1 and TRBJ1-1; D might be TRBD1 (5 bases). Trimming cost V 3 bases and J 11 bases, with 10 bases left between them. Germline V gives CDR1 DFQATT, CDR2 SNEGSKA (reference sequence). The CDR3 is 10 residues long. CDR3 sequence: CSARDTYAFF. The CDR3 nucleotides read TGCAGTGCTAGGGACACCTACGCTTTCTTT.

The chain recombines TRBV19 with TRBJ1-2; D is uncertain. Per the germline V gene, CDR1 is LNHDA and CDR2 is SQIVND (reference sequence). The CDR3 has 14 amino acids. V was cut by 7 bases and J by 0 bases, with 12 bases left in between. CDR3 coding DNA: TGTGCCAGTATAAGGACGGCGACTAACTATGGCTACACCTTC. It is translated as CASIRTATNYGYTF.

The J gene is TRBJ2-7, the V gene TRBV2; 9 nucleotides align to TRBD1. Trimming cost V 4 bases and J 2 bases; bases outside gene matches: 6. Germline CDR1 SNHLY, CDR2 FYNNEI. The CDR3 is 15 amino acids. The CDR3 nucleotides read TGTGCCAGCAGTGCGTCGGGACAGGGAACCTACGAGCAGTACTTC. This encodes CASSASGQGTYEQYF.

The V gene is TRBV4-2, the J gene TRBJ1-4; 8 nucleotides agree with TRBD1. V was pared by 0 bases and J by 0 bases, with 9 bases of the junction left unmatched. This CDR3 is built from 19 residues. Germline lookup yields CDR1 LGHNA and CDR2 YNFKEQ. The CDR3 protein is CASSQDRDRYIATNEKLFF. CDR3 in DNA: TGTGCCAGCAGCCAAGACCGGGACAGGTATATTGCAACTAATGAAAAACTGTTTTTT.

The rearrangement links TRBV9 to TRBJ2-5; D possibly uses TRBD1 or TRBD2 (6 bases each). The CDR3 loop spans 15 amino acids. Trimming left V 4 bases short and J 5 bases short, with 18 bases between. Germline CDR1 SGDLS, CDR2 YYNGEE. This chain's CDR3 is CASSLDPGAGETQYF. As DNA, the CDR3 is TGTGCCAGCAGCTTAGACCCGGGGGCTGGGGAGACCCAGTACTTC.

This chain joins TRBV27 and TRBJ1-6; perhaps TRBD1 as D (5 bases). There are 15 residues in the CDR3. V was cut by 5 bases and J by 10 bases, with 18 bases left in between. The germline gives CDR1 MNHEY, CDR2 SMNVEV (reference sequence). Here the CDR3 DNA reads TGTGCCAGCAGTACCCAGGGTTTACGGGGCTCACCCCTCCACTTT. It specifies CASSTQGLRGSPLHF.

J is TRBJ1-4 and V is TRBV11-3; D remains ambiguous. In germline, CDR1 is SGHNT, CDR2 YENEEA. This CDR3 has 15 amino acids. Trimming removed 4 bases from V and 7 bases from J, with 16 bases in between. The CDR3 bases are TGTGCCAGCAGCTCTGGCACCTACTGGGGTGAAAAACTGTTTTTT. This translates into CASSSGTYWGEKLFF.

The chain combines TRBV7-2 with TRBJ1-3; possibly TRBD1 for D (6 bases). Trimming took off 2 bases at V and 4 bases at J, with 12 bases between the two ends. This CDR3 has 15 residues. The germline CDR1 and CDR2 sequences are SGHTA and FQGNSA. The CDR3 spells CASSLRTGGGNTIYF. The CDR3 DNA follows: TGTGCCAGCAGCTTACGGACCGGGGGCGGAAACACCATATATTTT. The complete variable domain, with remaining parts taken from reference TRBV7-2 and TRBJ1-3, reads GAGVSQSPSNKVTEKGKDVELRCDPISGHTALYWYRQSLGQGLEFLIYFQGNSAPDKSGLPSDRFSAERTGGSVSTLTIQRTQQEDSAVYLCASSLRTGGGNTIYFGEGSWLTVV.

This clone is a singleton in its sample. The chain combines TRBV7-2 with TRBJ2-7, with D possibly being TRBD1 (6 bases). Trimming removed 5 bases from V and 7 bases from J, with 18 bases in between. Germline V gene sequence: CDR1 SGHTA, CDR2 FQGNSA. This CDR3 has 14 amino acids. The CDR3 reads CASSTLGGRGEQYF. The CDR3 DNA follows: TGTGCCAGCAGCACTCTAGGGGGTCGGGGAGAGCAGTACTTC.

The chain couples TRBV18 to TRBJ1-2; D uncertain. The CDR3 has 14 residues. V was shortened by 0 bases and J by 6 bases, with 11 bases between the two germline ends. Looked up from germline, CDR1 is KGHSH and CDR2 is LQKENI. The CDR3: CASSPPAIFHGYTF. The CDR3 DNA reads TGTGCCAGCTCACCACCGGCAATATTCCATGGCTACACCTTC.

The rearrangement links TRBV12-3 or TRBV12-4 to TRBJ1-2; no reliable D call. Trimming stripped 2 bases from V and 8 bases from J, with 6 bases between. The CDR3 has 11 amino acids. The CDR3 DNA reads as TGTGCCAGCAGTTTATTGGGAGGCTACACCTTC. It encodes CASSLLGGYTF.

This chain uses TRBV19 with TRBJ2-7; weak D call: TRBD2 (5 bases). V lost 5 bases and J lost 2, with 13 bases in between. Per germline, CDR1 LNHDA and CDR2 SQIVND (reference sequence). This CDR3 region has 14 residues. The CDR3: CASSPGIGTYEQYF. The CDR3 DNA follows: TGTGCCAGTAGTCCCGGGATAGGAACCTACGAGCAGTACTTC.